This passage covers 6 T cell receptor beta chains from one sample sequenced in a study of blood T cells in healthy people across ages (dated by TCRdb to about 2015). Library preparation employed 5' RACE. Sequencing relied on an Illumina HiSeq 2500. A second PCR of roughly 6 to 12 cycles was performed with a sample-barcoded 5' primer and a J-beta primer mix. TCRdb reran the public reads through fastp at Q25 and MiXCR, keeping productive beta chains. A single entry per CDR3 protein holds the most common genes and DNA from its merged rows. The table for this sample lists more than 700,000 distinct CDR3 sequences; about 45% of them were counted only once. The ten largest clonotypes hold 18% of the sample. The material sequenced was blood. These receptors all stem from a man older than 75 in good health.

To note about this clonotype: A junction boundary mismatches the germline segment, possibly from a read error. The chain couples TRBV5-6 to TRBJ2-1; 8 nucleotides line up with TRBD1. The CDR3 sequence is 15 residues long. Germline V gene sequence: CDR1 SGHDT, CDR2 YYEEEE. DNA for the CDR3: TGTGCCAGCAACGCGGACAGGGTGTCCTTCAATGAGCAGTTCTTC. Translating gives CASNADRVSFNEQFF.

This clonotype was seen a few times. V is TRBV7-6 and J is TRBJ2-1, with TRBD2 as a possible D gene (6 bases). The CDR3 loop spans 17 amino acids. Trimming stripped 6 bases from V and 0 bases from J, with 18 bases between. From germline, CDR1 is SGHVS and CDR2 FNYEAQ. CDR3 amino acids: CASSLGGGRRSYNEQFF. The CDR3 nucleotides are TGTGCCAGCAGTTTGGGGGGTGGCAGACGCTCCTACAATGAGCAGTTCTTC.

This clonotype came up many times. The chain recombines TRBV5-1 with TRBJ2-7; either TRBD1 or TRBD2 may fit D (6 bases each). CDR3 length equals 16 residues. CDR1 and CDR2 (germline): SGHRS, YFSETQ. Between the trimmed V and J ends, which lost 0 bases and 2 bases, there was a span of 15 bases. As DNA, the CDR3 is TGCGCCAGCAGCTTGGTGGGGGGCGGAAGGACCTACGAGCAGTACTTC. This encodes CASSLVGGGRTYEQYF.

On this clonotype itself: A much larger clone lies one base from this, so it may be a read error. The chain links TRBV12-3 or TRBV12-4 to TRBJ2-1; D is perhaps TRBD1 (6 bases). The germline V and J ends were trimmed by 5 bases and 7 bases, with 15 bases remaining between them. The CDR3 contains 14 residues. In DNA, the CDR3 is TGTGCCAGCAGTGTAATTCAGGGGTTGAATGAGCAGTTCTTC. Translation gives CASSVIQGLNEQFF.

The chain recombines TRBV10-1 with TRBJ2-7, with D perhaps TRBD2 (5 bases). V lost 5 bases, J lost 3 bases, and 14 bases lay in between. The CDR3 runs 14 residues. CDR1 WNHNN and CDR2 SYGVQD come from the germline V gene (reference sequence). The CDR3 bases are TGCGCCAGCAGTCAAAGCGGTTTCCTCTACGAGCAGTACTTC. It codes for CASSQSGFLYEQYF.

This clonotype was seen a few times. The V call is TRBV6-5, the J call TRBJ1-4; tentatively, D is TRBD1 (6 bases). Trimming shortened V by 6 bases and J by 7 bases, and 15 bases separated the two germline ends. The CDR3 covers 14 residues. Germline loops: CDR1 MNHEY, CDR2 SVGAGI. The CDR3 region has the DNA TGTGCCAGCAGCTACACAGGGCCCAGTGAAAAACTGTTTTTT. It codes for CASSYTGPSEKLFF.